These T cell receptor beta chains were read from a single sample in a study of beta chain features in type 1 diabetes. Clones were sequenced by immunoSEQ multiplex PCR, and TCRdb holds only the in-frame ones, with some missing. The table includes around 12,000 clones, over 40% detected once. The specimen sequenced was stem cell memory CD4+ T cells from blood. These TCRs come from a man aged 18 to 30 in good health. Each CDR3 is given with its conserved first and last residue. Fields, in order: D gene, clone size, V gene, J gene, CDR3 DNA, CDR3 protein. D genes are given only for firm matches. Rows give clone size only sometimes, using once, few, many, or a class for an expanded clone.

.	few	TRBV14	TRBJ2-4	TGTGCCAGCAGCGGACGTGGAGGCAAAAACATTCAGTACTTC	CASSGRGGKNIQYF
TRBD1	.	TRBV27	TRBJ2-1	TGTGCCAGCAATCCGGGACAGGGGCCGTACAATGAGCAGTTCTTC	CASNPGQGPYNEQFF
.	once	TRBV5-7	TRBJ2-3	TGTGCCTGCCCAGGGGTTTTCGCAGATACGCAGTATTTT	CACPGVFADTQYF
.	.	TRBV30	TRBJ2-1	TGTGCCTGGAGTGTGGGGCAGCCTAACTACAATGAGCAGTTCTTC	CAWSVGQPNYNEQFF
.	.	TRBV5-1	TRBJ2-6	TGCGCCAGCAGCCCCCTAACAGGGGGAGGGGGCTCTGGGGCCAACGTCCTGACTTTC	CASSPLTGGGGSGANVLTF
TRBD2	few	TRBV6-5	TRBJ2-7	TGTGCCAGCAGTTACTCGATCGGGGGGTCGTACGAGCAGTACTTC	CASSYSIGGSYEQYF
.	few	TRBV9	TRBJ2-5	TGTGCCAGCAGCCAACCAGGGACTTCGCAAGAGACCCAGTACTTC	CASSQPGTSQETQYF
.	.	TRBV18	TRBJ2-3	TGTGCCAGCTCCCGTAAGGGGGGCACAGATACGCAGTATTTT	CASSRKGGTDTQYF
TRBD1	few	TRBV6-5	TRBJ2-7	TGTGCCAGCAGTTGGACAGGGTACTCCTACGAGCAGTACTTC	CASSWTGYSYEQYF
.	once	TRBV5-1	TRBJ1-1	TGCGCCAGCAGCTTAACAGTGAACACTGAAGCTTTCTTT	CASSLTVNTEAFF
.	few	TRBV5-1	TRBJ2-3	TGCGCCAGCAGCGAACCTCCAGAGGCCGGTACGCAGTATTTT	CASSEPPEAGTQYF
.	.	TRBV4-2	TRBJ1-2	TGTGCCAGCAGCCAAGAAACGGCAGGGATTAACTATGGCTACACCTTC	CASSQETAGINYGYTF
.	.	TRBV4-3	TRBJ2-7	TGCGCCAGCAGCCAGAGCATTAGCTCCTACGAGCAGTACTTC	CASSQSISSYEQYF
.	.	TRBV6-5	TRBJ1-4	TGTGCCAGCAGTTACTCGTCAGACAGGCATGAAAAACTGTTTTTT	CASSYSSDRHEKLFF
TRBD1	.	TRBV19	TRBJ2-1	TGTGCCAGTAGTCTCCAGGGGGTTTACAATGAGCAGTTCTTC	CASSLQGVYNEQFF
.	.	TRBV5-1	TRBJ2-7	TGCGCCAGCAGAGCAGGGGAGAACGAGCAGTACTTC	CASRAGENEQYF
.	once	TRBV28	TRBJ1-2	TGTGCCAGCAGGGACAGCAACTTTAACTATGGCTACACCTTC	CASRDSNFNYGYTF
TRBD1	few	TRBV9	TRBJ2-7	TGTGCCAGCAGCGGAAGGGACAGGGGAAGCGAGCAGTACTTC	CASSGRDRGSEQYF
TRBD1	.	TRBV6-1	TRBJ2-2	TGTGCCAGCAGTTTACCGGGACAGGGGGCCGGGGAGCTGTTTTTT	CASSLPGQGAGELFF
TRBD1	.	TRBV7-6	TRBJ1-2	TGTGCCAGCAGCCTACCGGGACAGGGGATTTATGGCTACACCTTC	CASSLPGQGIYGYTF
.	.	TRBV29-1	TRBJ2-7	TGCAGCGTTGAAGGGGTCGACAGCCTCCCATACGAGCAGTACTTC	CSVEGVDSLPYEQYF
TRBD1	.	TRBV7-2	TRBJ2-5	TGTGCCAGCAGCCCCGGACAGGGAAGAGAGACCCAGTACTTC	CASSPGQGRETQYF
.	.	TRBV5-1	TRBJ1-1	TGCGCCAGCAGCACACGGGGGGAGGGTTTTGGGGGTCGGGACACTGAAGCTTTCTTT	CASSTRGEGFGGRDTEAFF
.	medium-sized	TRBV7-9	TRBJ1-1	TGTGCCAGCAGCTTAGGGGCCATTGAAGCTTTCTTT	CASSLGAIEAFF